One and the same sample provided the 18 T cell receptor beta chains below, sequenced in a study of blood T cell repertoires in COVID-19. The protocol was immunoSEQ multiplex PCR, while the TCRdb copy is restricted to in-frame clones and leaves out a portion. The sample includes roughly 41,000 clones, almost 90% seen only once; the top ten take 25% to 30%. Sequencing used peripheral blood. The receptors here all came from a man aged 60-69 years with active or convalescent COVID-19.

This chain uses TRBV6-5 with TRBJ2-1; D possibly corresponds to TRBD2 (5 bases). The CDR3 extends over 14 amino acids. Germline V gene sequence: CDR1 MNHEY, CDR2 SVGAGI. The V end was cut by 5 bases, the J end by 9 bases, with 17 bases between. CDR3 DNA: TGTGCCAGCAGTCCCACTAGGGTCTCTACTGAGCAGTTCTTC. Translating gives CASSPTRVSTEQFF.

V and J are TRBV4-2 and TRBJ2-4, with a possible D match to TRBD1 (6 bases). Trimming pared 4 bases from V and 6 bases from J, leaving 16 bases between. CDR3 length: 15 amino acids. The germline CDR1 and CDR2 sequences are LGHNA and YNFKEQ. CDR3 in amino acids: CASSPILAGVNIQYF. CDR3 sequence (DNA): TGTGCCAGCAGCCCGATACTCGCAGGGGTAAACATTCAGTACTTC.

The rearrangement links TRBV29-1 to TRBJ2-2; D unresolved. The V gene lost 0 bases and the J gene lost 4 bases, with 9 bases spanning the gap. CDR3 length equals 14 residues. From germline, CDR1 is SQVTM and CDR2 ANQGSEA. CDR3: CSVEDPQITGELFF. The CDR3 DNA sequence: TGCAGCGTTGAAGATCCACAAATCACCGGGGAGCTGTTTTTT.

The chain couples TRBV19 to TRBJ2-7, with D maybe TRBD1 (6 bases). The CDR3 is made up of 15 amino acids. Germline V gene lookup returns CDR1 LNHDA and CDR2 SQIVND (reference sequence). V lost 3 bases and J 2 bases, leaving 14 bases between the germline ends. DNA for the CDR3: TGTGCCAGTAGTATTCGGGACACTAGTACCTACGAGCAGTACTTC. This encodes CASSIRDTSTYEQYF. The full variable domain, its missing parts supplied by reference TRBV19 and TRBJ2-7, is DGGITQSPKYLFRKEGQNVTLSCEQNLNHDAMYWYRQDPGQGLRLIYYSQIVNDFQKGDIAEGYSVSREKKESFPLTVTSAQKNPTAFYLCASSIRDTSTYEQYFGPGTRLTVT.

The V and J genes are TRBV7-2 and TRBJ2-1; no firm D call. This CDR3 has 14 residues. Germline V gives CDR1 SGHTA, CDR2 FQGNSA. Trimming removed 3 bases at V and 3 bases at J, with 9 bases between. This CDR3 is CASSLGADYNEQFF. The CDR3, as DNA: TGTGCCAGCAGCTTGGGCGCAGACTACAATGAGCAGTTCTTC.

V gene TRBV29-1 combines with J gene TRBJ2-5; 7 bases match TRBD2. V lost 2 bases and J lost 5; bases outside the gene matches: 5. Germline values: CDR1 SQVTM, CDR2 ANQGSEA. The CDR3 is 13 amino acids. CDR3 in amino acids: CSVELGGSETQYF. CDR3 coding DNA: TGCAGCGTTGAATTGGGCGGGAGCGAGACCCAGTACTTC.

The rearrangement uses TRBV2 and TRBJ1-5; 8 positions agree with TRBD1. This CDR3 spans 14 amino acids. Germline assignment: CDR1 SNHLY and CDR2 FYNNEI. J was trimmed by 5 bases and V by 6 bases; bases with no gene match: 6. CDR3 loop: CASRADREYQPQHF. The CDR3 DNA follows: TGTGCCAGCAGGGCGGACAGGGAATATCAGCCCCAGCATTTT.

In the case of this clone: Other DNA sequences in this specimen translate into the identical CDR3. The V and J genes are TRBV19 and TRBJ2-7, with a tentative D call TRBD2 (5 bases). Trimming left V 1 base short and J 2 bases short, with 9 bases between. Per the germline V gene, CDR1 is LNHDA and CDR2 is SQIVND (reference sequence). The CDR3 consists of 14 residues. The CDR3 loop is CASSIGAGTYEQYF. DNA for the CDR3: TGTGCCAGTAGTATAGGGGCGGGCACCTACGAGCAGTACTTC.

The chain recombines TRBV6-5 with TRBJ2-5; 7 bases align to TRBD1. CDR1 is MNHEY and CDR2 is SVGAGI in the germline V gene. CDR3 length: 14 residues. The V gene end was trimmed by 6 bases and the J gene end by 0 bases; junction bases not matched to a gene: 4. The CDR3 reads CASSPGTDQETQYF. The CDR3 nucleotides are TGTGCCAGCAGCCCGGGGACAGACCAAGAGACCCAGTACTTC.

V and J are TRBV29-1 and TRBJ2-1; 12 nucleotides match TRBD2. This CDR3 spans 13 amino acids. V trimming: 7 bases; J trimming: 6 bases; junction bases outside the gene matches: 4. The V gene's germline CDR1 is SQVTM and CDR2 ANQGSEA. The CDR3 bases are TGCAGCGGAAAACTAGCGGGGGGCAATGAGCAGTTCTTC. Its translation is CSGKLAGGNEQFF.

The chain is built from TRBV11-2 and TRBJ2-5, with 11 bases identical to TRBD1. The CDR3 covers 13 residues. Germline V lookup: CDR1 SGHAT, CDR2 FQNNGV. The J segment lost 0 bases and the V segment lost 11 bases, leaving 2 bases of the junction unmatched. The CDR3 nucleotides are TGTGCCGGGACAGGGGGTGACCAAGAGACCCAGTACTTC. Amino acid sequence: CAGTGGDQETQYF.

This clone was detected a few times. The chain joins TRBV19 to TRBJ2-2, with unresolved D. The V gene lost 5 bases and the J gene lost 5 bases, with 9 bases spanning the gap. The CDR3 covers 13 residues. The germline V gene encodes CDR1 LNHDA and CDR2 SQIVND (reference sequence). The CDR3 sequence: CASSPSLTGELFF. The CDR3, as DNA: TGTGCCAGTAGTCCTTCCTTGACCGGGGAGCTGTTTTTT.

CDR3 in DNA: TGCGCCAGCAGCTCGGGGCGGGGTGGCGCCTACGAGCAGTACTTC. This gives the protein CASSSGRGGAYEQYF. The rearrangement joins TRBV5-1 to TRBJ2-7, with D perhaps TRBD2 (6 bases). CDR3 length: 15 amino acids. Trimming took off 3 bases at V and 2 bases at J, with 15 bases between the two ends. Germline values: CDR1 SGHRS, CDR2 YFSETQ.

J is TRBJ2-2 and V is TRBV6-4; no definite D call. V lost 8 bases, J lost 1 base, and 11 bases lay in between. This CDR3 spans 14 amino acids. Germline lookup yields CDR1 MRHNA and CDR2 SNTAGT. The CDR3: CASSKHLNTGELFF. The CDR3 region has the DNA TGTGCCAGCTCCAAGCACTTGAACACCGGGGAGCTGTTTTTT.

J is TRBJ2-1 and V is TRBV2; tentative D call: TRBD1 (5 bases). Trimming took 7 bases from V and 2 from J, leaving 9 bases between them. Germline CDR1 and CDR2: SNHLY and FYNNEI. This CDR3 spans 13 amino acids. CDR3 sequence (DNA): TGTGCCAGCACCAGGGATACCTACAATGAGCAGTTCTTC. It codes for CASTRDTYNEQFF.

V gene TRBV7-8 combines with J gene TRBJ2-3; the match to TRBD2 covers 8 bases. Germline CDR1 is SGHVS and CDR2 is FQNEAQ. The CDR3 runs 14 residues. J lost 8 bases, V lost 4 bases, and 8 bases had no gene match. CDR3 loop: CASSSRGGGTTQYF. The CDR3 DNA follows: TGTGCCAGCAGCTCCCGGGGGGGAGGGACTACGCAGTATTTT.

The CDR3 region is CASRALGQGPGKQYF. The CDR3 nucleotides read TGTGCCAGCAGGGCTCTAGGACAGGGGCCGGGGAAGCAGTACTTC. This chain connects TRBV2 to TRBJ2-7, with 9 bases fitting TRBD1. The germline V gene encodes CDR1 SNHLY and CDR2 FYNNEI. V gave up 6 bases and J gave up 8 bases; unmatched junction bases: 14. The CDR3 has 15 residues. Together with reference TRBV2 and TRBJ2-7, the CDR3 gives the full variable domain: EPEVTQTPSHQVTQMGQEVILRCVPISNHLYFYWYRQILGQKVEFLVSFYNNEISEKSEIFDDQFSVERPDGSNFTLKIRSTKLEDSAMYFCASRALGQGPGKQYFGPGTRLTVT.

J is TRBJ2-5 and V is TRBV28; TRBD1 aligns across 7 bases. The junction had 5 bases not matched to a gene; V was cut back by 5 bases and J by 8 bases. CDR1 and CDR2 from the germline V gene are MDHEN and SYDVKM. The CDR3 totals 12 residues. CDR3 coding DNA: TGTGCCAGCAGTCCCCCAGGGGGTACCCAGTACTTC. This encodes CASSPPGGTQYF.